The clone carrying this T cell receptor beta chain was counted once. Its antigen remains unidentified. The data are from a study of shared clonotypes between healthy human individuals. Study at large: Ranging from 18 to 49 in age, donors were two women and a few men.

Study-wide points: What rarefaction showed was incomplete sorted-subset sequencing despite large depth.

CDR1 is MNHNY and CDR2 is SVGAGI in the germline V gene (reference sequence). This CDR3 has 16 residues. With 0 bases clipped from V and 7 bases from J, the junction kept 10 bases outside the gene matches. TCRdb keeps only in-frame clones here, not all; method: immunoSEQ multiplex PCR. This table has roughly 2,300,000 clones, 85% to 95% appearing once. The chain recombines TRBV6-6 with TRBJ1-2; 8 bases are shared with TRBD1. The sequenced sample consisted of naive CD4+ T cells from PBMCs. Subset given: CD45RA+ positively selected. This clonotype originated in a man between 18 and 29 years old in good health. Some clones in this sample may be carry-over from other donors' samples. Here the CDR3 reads CASSYSTAGGASGYTF. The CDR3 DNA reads TGTGCCAGCAGTTACTCGACGGCAGGGGGCGCGTCTGGCTACACCTTC.